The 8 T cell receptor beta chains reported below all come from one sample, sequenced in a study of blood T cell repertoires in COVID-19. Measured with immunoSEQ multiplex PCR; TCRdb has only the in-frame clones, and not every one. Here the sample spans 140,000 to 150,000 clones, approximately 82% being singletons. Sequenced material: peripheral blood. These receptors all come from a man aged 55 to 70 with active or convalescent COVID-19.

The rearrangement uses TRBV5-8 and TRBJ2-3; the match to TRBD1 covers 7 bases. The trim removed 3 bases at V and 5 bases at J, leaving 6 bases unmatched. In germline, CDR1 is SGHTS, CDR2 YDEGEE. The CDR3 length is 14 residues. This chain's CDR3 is CASSSGQAEDTQYF. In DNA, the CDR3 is TGTGCCAGCAGCTCAGGACAGGCCGAAGATACGCAGTATTTT. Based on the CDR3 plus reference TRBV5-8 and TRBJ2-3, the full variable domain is EAGVTQSPTHLIKTRGQQATLRCSPISGHTSVYWYQQALGLGLQFLLWYDEGEERNRGNFPPRFSGRQFPNYSSELNVNALELEDSALYLCASSSGQAEDTQYFGPGTRLTVL.

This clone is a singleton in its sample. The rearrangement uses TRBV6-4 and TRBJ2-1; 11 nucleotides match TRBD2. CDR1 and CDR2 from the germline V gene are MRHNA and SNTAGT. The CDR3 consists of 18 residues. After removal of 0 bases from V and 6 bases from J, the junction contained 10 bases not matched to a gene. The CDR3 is CASSDSSLAGVSSNEQFF. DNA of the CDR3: TGTGCCAGCAGTGACTCATCACTAGCGGGAGTCTCTAGCAATGAGCAGTTCTTC.

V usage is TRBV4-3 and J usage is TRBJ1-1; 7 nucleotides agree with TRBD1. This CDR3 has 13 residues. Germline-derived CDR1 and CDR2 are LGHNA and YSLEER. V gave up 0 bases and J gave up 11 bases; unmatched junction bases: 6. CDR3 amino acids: CASSQEPGQSAFF. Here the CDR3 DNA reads TGCGCCAGCAGCCAAGAGCCGGGACAGAGCGCTTTCTTT.

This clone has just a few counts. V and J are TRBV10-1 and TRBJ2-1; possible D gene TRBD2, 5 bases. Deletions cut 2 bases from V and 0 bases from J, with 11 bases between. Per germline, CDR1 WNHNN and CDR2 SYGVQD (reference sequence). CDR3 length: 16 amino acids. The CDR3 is CASSEGRDSSYNEQFF. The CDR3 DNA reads TGCGCCAGCAGTGAGGGACGGGATAGCTCCTACAATGAGCAGTTCTTC.

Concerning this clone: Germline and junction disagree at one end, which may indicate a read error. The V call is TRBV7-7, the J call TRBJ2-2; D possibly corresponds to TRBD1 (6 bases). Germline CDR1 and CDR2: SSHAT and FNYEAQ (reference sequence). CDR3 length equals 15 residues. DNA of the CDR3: TGTGCTAGCACCCCACAGGGTTATGGTACCGGGGAGCTGTTTTTT. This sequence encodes CASTPQGYGTGELFF.

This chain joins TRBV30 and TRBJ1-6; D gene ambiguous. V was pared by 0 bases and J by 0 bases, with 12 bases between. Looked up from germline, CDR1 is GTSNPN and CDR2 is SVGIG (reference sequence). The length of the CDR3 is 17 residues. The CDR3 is CAWSVIGPTSYNSPLHF. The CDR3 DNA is TGTGCCTGGAGTGTAATTGGCCCAACCTCCTATAATTCACCCCTCCACTTT.

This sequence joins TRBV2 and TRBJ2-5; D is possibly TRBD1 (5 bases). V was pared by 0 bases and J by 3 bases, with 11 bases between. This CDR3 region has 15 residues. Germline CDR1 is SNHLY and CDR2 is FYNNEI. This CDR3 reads CASSEAVEGEETQYF. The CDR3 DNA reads TGTGCCAGCAGTGAAGCAGTCGAAGGGGAAGAGACCCAGTACTTC.

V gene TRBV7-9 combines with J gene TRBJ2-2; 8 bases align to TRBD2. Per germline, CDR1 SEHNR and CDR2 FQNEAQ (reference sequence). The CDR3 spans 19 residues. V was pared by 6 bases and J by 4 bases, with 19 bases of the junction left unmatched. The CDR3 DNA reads TGTGCCAGCAGGATTAGGGACGCTATGAGCGGGGGACCCACCGGGGAGCTGTTTTTT. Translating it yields CASRIRDAMSGGPTGELFF.